The rows below give T cell receptor beta chains drawn from one sample of a study of cytomegalovirus exposure and HLA in healthy donors. The repertoire was sequenced with immunoSEQ multiplex PCR; TCRdb's copy has only in-frame clones and lacks some. The data contain 85,000 to 130,000 clones, 65% to 85% of them singletons. Sample: PBMCs. These receptors originate from a male donor in good health and CMV-seropositive. CDR3s include the opening cysteine and the closing phenylalanine or tryptophan. The order of the fields is J gene, clone size, D gene, V gene, CDR3 protein, CDR3 DNA. The D gene is left open where the match is weak. A row's size may be missing; if present it is once, few, many or a size class.

>TRBJ2-5|-|TRBD1|TRBV5-1
CASRPTGLHSETQYF
TGCGCCAGCAGGCCGACAGGGTTACATTCGGAGACCCAGTACTTC
>TRBJ2-1|-|TRBD2|TRBV19
CASSAWGGGEQFF
TGTGCCAGTAGTGCTTGGGGGGGTGGTGAGCAGTTCTTC
>TRBJ1-2|once|-|TRBV14
CASSQEPGTHYGYTF
TGTGCCAGCAGCCAAGAGCCGGGGACACATTATGGCTACACCTTC
>TRBJ2-5|once|-|TRBV11-2
CASSSDTQGGRETQYF
TGTGCCAGCAGCTCCGATACCCAGGGGGGTAGAGAGACCCAGTACTTC
>TRBJ2-5|once|-|TRBV4-3
CASSVNRDTGWIDTQYF
TGCGCCAGCAGCGTCAACCGGGACACTGGGTGGATCGATACCCAGTACTTC
>TRBJ1-4|-|TRBD1|TRBV7-9
CASSSRDRAEKLFF
TGTGCCAGCAGCTCCCGGGACAGGGCGGAAAAACTGTTTTTT
>TRBJ2-7|few|TRBD2|TRBV7-2
CASSPQGTSGSYEQYF
TGTGCCAGCAGCCCCCAGGGTACTAGCGGGAGCTACGAGCAGTACTTC
>TRBJ2-3|-|TRBD2|TRBV20-1
CSASRTSLQYF
TGCAGTGCTTCTCGGACTAGTCTGCAGTATTTT
>TRBJ2-2|-|-|TRBV6-5
CASSYFRQGTGELFF
TGTGCCAGCAGTTACTTTCGGCAGGGTACCGGGGAGCTGTTTTTT
>TRBJ1-1|-|-|TRBV28
CASHRAGGNTEAFF
TGTGCCAGTCACAGGGCGGGGGGCAACACTGAAGCTTTCTTT
>TRBJ2-7|-|TRBD2|TRBV7-9
CASIGSGGGEQYF
TGTGCCAGCATTGGTAGCGGGGGGGGCGAGCAGTACTTC
>TRBJ2-5|-|-|TRBV5-4
CASSLGQQETQYF
TGTGCCAGCAGCTTGGGACAGCAAGAGACCCAGTACTTC
>TRBJ2-5|-|TRBD1|TRBV25-1
CASNQGAFETQYF
TGTGCCAGCAATCAGGGGGCGTTTGAGACCCAGTACTTC
>TRBJ2-7|-|TRBD2|TRBV9
CASSRTHLTSGEQYF
TGTGCCAGCAGCCGTACCCACTTAACTAGCGGCGAGCAGTACTTC
>TRBJ2-1|-|TRBD1|TRBV29-1
CSAQDRGGNEQFF
TGCAGCGCACAGGACAGGGGGGGCAATGAGCAGTTCTTC
>TRBJ2-1|-|-|TRBV28
CASGTEHSGRPSDEQFF
TGTGCCAGCGGTACAGAGCATTCCGGGAGACCTTCCGATGAGCAGTTCTTC
>TRBJ1-2|-|-|TRBV9
CASSVETGSGYGYTF
TGTGCCAGCAGCGTAGAGACCGGCAGCGGCTATGGCTACACCTTC
>TRBJ2-1|-|-|TRBV6-1
CASSELSSHNEQFF
TGTGCCAGCAGTGAACTGTCTAGCCACAATGAGCAGTTCTTC
>TRBJ1-5|few|-|TRBV6-6
CASRPTGFNQPQNF
TGTGCCAGCAGGCCGACAGGCTTCAATCAGCCCCAGAATTTT
>TRBJ2-7|-|-|TRBV7-9
CASSPPEGYEQYF
TGTGCCAGCAGCCCGCCGGAGGGCTACGAGCAGTACTTC
>TRBJ1-1|-|TRBD1|TRBV19
CASTPGGRTGGRTEAFF
TGTGCCAGTACTCCGGGGGGTCGGACAGGGGGCAGGACTGAAGCTTTCTTT
>TRBJ2-1|-|TRBD2|TRBV6-1
CASSAPRPGLAGGGEQFF
TGTGCCAGCAGTGCCCCGCGACCCGGACTAGCGGGAGGTGGTGAGCAGTTCTTC
>TRBJ2-7|-|TRBD2|TRBV7-9
CASSPINGGRTYEQYF
TGTGCCAGCAGCCCTATAAACGGGGGGAGGACCTACGAGCAGTACTTC
>TRBJ2-7|-|-|TRBV7-2
CASSLSGYEQYF
TGTGCCAGCAGCTTATCAGGGTACGAGCAGTACTTC
>TRBJ1-5|-|-|TRBV15
CATSRDGRGDQPQHF
TGTGCCACCAGCAGAGATGGGAGGGGGGATCAGCCCCAGCATTTT
>TRBJ2-7|-|TRBD1|TRBV2
CASSDLGQGYEQYF
TGTGCCAGCAGTGATCTCGGACAGGGCTACGAGCAGTACTTC
>TRBJ2-5|-|TRBD2|TRBV7-3
CASSLGSGGQETQYF
TGTGCCAGCAGCTTAGGTAGCGGGGGACAAGAGACCCAGTACTTC
>TRBJ1-2|-|-|TRBV7-3
CASSFRQNYGYTF
TGTGCCAGCAGCTTTCGACAGAACTATGGCTACACCTTC
>TRBJ1-2|few|TRBD1|TRBV2
CASRRGSDRAFFNYGYTF
TGTGCCAGCAGGAGGGGGTCGGACAGGGCCTTTTTTAACTATGGCTACACCTTC
>TRBJ2-7|-|-|TRBV5-6
CASSLGADDYEQYF
TGTGCCAGCAGCTTAGGAGCGGATGATTACGAGCAGTACTTC
>TRBJ1-5|few|-|TRBV27
CASSSVMGFNQPQHF
TGTGCCAGCAGTTCGGTAATGGGCTTCAATCAGCCCCAGCATTTT
>TRBJ2-1|few|TRBD2|TRBV28
CASSLGTSGIYNEQFF
TGTGCCAGCAGCCTGGGGACTAGCGGGATCTACAATGAGCAGTTCTTC
>TRBJ2-1|-|-|TRBV7-6
CASSSTARGRQFF
TGTGCCAGCAGCTCGACCGCGCGGGGACGCCAGTTCTTC